What follows are 7 T cell receptor beta chains derived from one specimen sequenced in a study of early T cells in non-severe SARS-CoV-2 infection (dated by TCRdb to the early 2020s). Libraries were made using 5' RACE. The sequencing machine was a NextSeq 500. Clones were called with MiXCR by TCRdb after fastp trimmed the public reads at Q25, and only in-frame beta chains were retained. One record per CDR3 amino acid sequence lists the most common genes and DNA. This sample lists around 80,000 distinct CDR3 sequences; over 9.5% were detected once. Of the sample, roughly 3.1% falls within the top ten clones. Sequencing was carried out using whole blood. The receptors originated from an adult who was a healthcare worker with PCR-confirmed SARS-CoV-2 infection or an uninfected control (not recorded which).

This clonotype was seen at least ten times. V is TRBV4-1 and J is TRBJ2-2, with D hard to call. CDR3 length: 13 residues. Trimming removed 4 bases at V and 2 bases at J, with 5 bases between. Germline CDR1 is MGHRA and CDR2 is YSYEKL. This CDR3 is CASSLSNTGELFF. DNA of the CDR3: TGCGCCAGCAGCCTGAGTAACACCGGGGAGCTGTTTTTT.

This clonotype was seen a single time. The chain couples TRBV3-1 to TRBJ2-5; D call uncertain. CDR3 length: 16 amino acids. CDR1 LGHDT and CDR2 YNNKEL come from the germline V gene (reference sequence). Trimming cost V 0 bases and J 1 base, with 12 bases left between them. CDR3 coding DNA: TGTGCCAGCAGCCAAGATAGCCGCCTGGGCCAAGAGACCCAGTACTTC. Protein: CASSQDSRLGQETQYF.

The chain carries TRBV3-1 and TRBJ2-1, with D perhaps assigned TRBD1 or TRBD2 (6 bases each). Germline CDR1 LGHDT, CDR2 YNNKEL (reference sequence). This CDR3 spans 16 amino acids. The germline V and J ends were trimmed by 0 bases and 3 bases, with 12 bases remaining between them. CDR3 coding DNA: TGTGCCAGCAGCCAAGAAGGGGGGACGGTCTACAATGAGCAGTTCTTC. Encoded protein: CASSQEGGTVYNEQFF.

This rearrangement joins TRBV4-2 to TRBJ2-1; D might be TRBD1 (5 bases). The CDR3 consists of 14 residues. V was pared by 0 bases and J by 8 bases, with 11 bases between. Germline CDR1 and CDR2: LGHNA and YNFKEQ. The CDR3 bases are TGTGCCAGCAGCCAAGATCGACAGTCCGATGAGCAGTTCTTC. As protein: CASSQDRQSDEQFF.

The chain recombines TRBV2 with TRBJ2-7, with 11 nucleotides matching TRBD2. This CDR3 has 14 residues. Unmatched junction bases numbered 9, after V lost 5 bases and J lost 9 bases. Germline V lookup: CDR1 SNHLY, CDR2 FYNNEI. CDR3 region: CASSPQLAGDRQYF. For the CDR3, the DNA is TGTGCCAGCAGTCCCCAACTAGCGGGAGATCGGCAGTACTTC.

This chain connects TRBV7-6 to TRBJ1-1, with D maybe TRBD1 (5 bases). The V gene's germline CDR1 is SGHVS and CDR2 FNYEAQ. The CDR3 consists of 12 residues. Trimming shortened V by 4 bases and J by 5 bases, and 8 bases separated the two germline ends. CDR3 sequence reads: CASSSGMTEAFF. The CDR3 DNA is TGTGCCAGCAGCTCAGGGATGACTGAAGCTTTCTTT.

Points on this clonotype: Germline and junction disagree at one end, which may indicate a read error. This chain connects TRBV27 to TRBJ2-1, with D possibly TRBD2 on 5 matching bases. Germline assignment: CDR1 MNHEY and CDR2 SMNVEV (reference sequence). The CDR3 has 14 amino acids. In DNA, the CDR3 is TGTACCAGCAGTTTAGAGGCGGGTTACAATGAGCAGTTCTTC. Translation: CTSSLEAGYNEQFF.